This entry lists 15 T cell receptor beta chains sequenced from one sample in a study of CD8+CD57+ T cells in acquired aplastic anemia listed by TCRdb under 2018. Sequencing relied on an Illumina HiSeq 2000. Genomic DNA served as template for TCR beta VDJ combination and CDR3 sequence profiling. Starting from the raw public reads, TCRdb applied fastp trimming at Q25, assembled clones with MiXCR and retained in-frame beta chains. Each record represents a unique CDR3 protein, reported with the most common genes and DNA among its rows. The sample table lists about 160,000 distinct CDR3 sequences, about 45% of them with a count of one. About 2.9% of the sample belongs to the ten largest clones. The patients picked for sequencing were ones in whom flow cytometry had shown an expansion of CD8+CD57+ cells. Source material: sorted CD4+, CD8+, or CD8+CD57+ T cells (not recorded which) from PBMCs. The receptors here all came from a human donor with aplastic anemia.

This clonotype appeared a few times. The V gene is TRBV5-6, the J gene TRBJ1-4, with D possibly TRBD1 on 6 matching bases. This CDR3 spans 14 amino acids. Germline V gene data show CDR1 as SGHDT and CDR2 as YYEEEE. The V end lost 4 bases, the J end lost 5 bases, and 12 bases lay between the germline ends. CDR3 sequence reads: CASSKDSLNEKLFF. CDR3 sequence (DNA): TGTGCCAGCAGCAAGGACAGCTTAAATGAAAAACTGTTTTTT.

The gene calls are TRBV12-3 or TRBV12-4 and TRBJ2-2, with TRBD1 matching over 9 bases. This CDR3 has 13 residues. V was pared by 7 bases and J by 9 bases, with 6 bases of the junction left unmatched. The CDR3 DNA follows: TGTGCCAGCACAACAGGGGGCGCCCGGGAGCTGTTTTTT. It codes for CASTTGGARELFF.

Only a few counts were recorded for this clonotype. The chain carries TRBV7-8 and TRBJ2-2; 9 bases are shared with TRBD2. CDR1 is SGHVS and CDR2 is FQNEAQ in the germline V gene. The CDR3 covers 15 residues. V dropped 3 bases and J dropped 3; count of bases not matched to a gene: 2. The CDR3 sequence is CASSFGTSYTGELFF. DNA for the CDR3: TGTGCCAGCAGCTTTGGGACTAGCTACACCGGGGAGCTGTTTTTT.

This clonotype came up many times. This chain connects TRBV19 to TRBJ1-4; 8 nucleotides match TRBD1. Per germline, CDR1 LNHDA and CDR2 SQIVND (reference sequence). CDR3 length equals 14 residues. Losses at the gene ends were 7 bases for V and 8 bases for J; bases not matched to a gene: 9. This CDR3 is CASIPGTGGEKLFF. The CDR3 DNA sequence: TGTGCCAGTATCCCCGGGACAGGAGGCGAAAAACTGTTTTTT.

The sample holds many counts of this clonotype. This rearrangement joins TRBV7-2 to TRBJ2-5, with 8 bases aligning to TRBD2. Trimming removed 5 bases from V and 5 bases from J; junction bases left unmatched: 4. The CDR3 length is 13 residues. Germline V lookup: CDR1 SGHTA, CDR2 FQGNSA. DNA for the CDR3: TGTGCCAGCAGCCCCCGGGAGGGGGAGACCCAGTACTTC. Translating it yields CASSPREGETQYF. Combining the CDR3 with reference TRBV7-2 and TRBJ2-5 gives the whole variable domain GAGVSQSPSNKVTEKGKDVELRCDPISGHTALYWYRQSLGQGLEFLIYFQGNSAPDKSGLPSDRFSAERTGGSVSTLTIQRTQQEDSAVYLCASSPREGETQYFGPGTRLLVL.

The CDR3 here is CASSEAEYTF. The CDR3 coding sequence is TGTGCCAGCAGTGAAGCGGAGTACACCTTC. This chain joins TRBV2 and TRBJ1-2, with unresolved D. Trimming left V 0 bases short and J 11 bases short, with 4 bases between. CDR1 SNHLY and CDR2 FYNNEI come from the germline V gene. The CDR3 spans 10 residues.

This clonotype was seen ten or more times. This chain connects TRBV2 to TRBJ1-4; D might be TRBD1 (6 bases). CDR1 and CDR2 from the germline V gene are SNHLY and FYNNEI. This CDR3 is 14 amino acids long. The ends were cut back, 11 bases at V and 1 base at J, with 14 bases in the middle. The CDR3 is CASEGGGTNEKLFF. CDR3 nucleotide sequence: TGTGCCTCCGAAGGGGGGGGAACTAATGAAAAACTGTTTTTT. The full variable domain, its missing parts supplied by reference TRBV2 and TRBJ1-4, is EPEVTQTPSHQVTQMGQEVILRCVPISNHLYFYWYRQILGQKVEFLVSFYNNEISEKSEIFDDQFSVERPDGSNFTLKIRSTKLEDSAMYFCASEGGGTNEKLFFGSGTQLSVL.

This rearrangement joins TRBV24-1 to TRBJ1-5; D remains ambiguous. The CDR3 consists of 13 residues. Trimming took off 3 bases at V and 6 bases at J, with 8 bases between the two ends. CDR1 and CDR2 from the germline V gene are KGHDR and SFDVKD. This chain's CDR3 is CATSDPGGQPQHF. The DNA of the CDR3 is TGTGCCACCAGTGATCCCGGAGGTCAGCCCCAGCATTTT.

This chain joins TRBV2 and TRBJ2-1; 9 positions match TRBD1. CDR3 length: 13 amino acids. CDR1 and CDR2 (germline): SNHLY, FYNNEI. J lost 6 bases, V lost 6 bases, and 3 bases had no gene match. The CDR3 bases are TGTGCCAGCAGGGGGACAGGGATCAATGAGCAGTTCTTC. Translated: CASRGTGINEQFF. Full variable domain (outside the CDR3, taken from reference TRBV2 and TRBJ2-1): EPEVTQTPSHQVTQMGQEVILRCVPISNHLYFYWYRQILGQKVEFLVSFYNNEISEKSEIFDDQFSVERPDGSNFTLKIRSTKLEDSAMYFCASRGTGINEQFFGPGTRLTVL.

This clonotype was seen ten or more times. V and J are TRBV6-1 and TRBJ1-1; D is undetermined. This CDR3 region has 14 residues. The germline V gene encodes CDR1 MNHNS and CDR2 SASEGT. V was shortened by 6 bases and J by 0 bases, with 11 bases between the two germline ends. The CDR3 here is CASRHPLLNTEAFF. CDR3 nucleotide sequence: TGTGCCAGCAGGCACCCCCTATTGAACACTGAAGCTTTCTTT.

The V and J genes are TRBV24-1 and TRBJ2-5; 7 nucleotides match TRBD1. This CDR3 spans 17 amino acids. V was pared by 4 bases and J by 3 bases, with 13 bases of the junction left unmatched. The germline CDR1 and CDR2 sequences are KGHDR and SFDVKD. The CDR3 bases are TGTGCCACCAGTGACCCCATAACCGGGACAGCGGAAGAGACCCAGTACTTC. The encoded protein is CATSDPITGTAEETQYF.

The chain couples TRBV2 to TRBJ2-7; D is possibly TRBD1 (6 bases). The CDR3 runs 14 residues. Germline V gene lookup returns CDR1 SNHLY and CDR2 FYNNEI. Trimming stripped 5 bases from V and 1 base from J, with 12 bases between. The CDR3 here is CASSRQVTSYEQYF. CDR3 in DNA: TGTGCCAGCAGTAGACAGGTCACATCCTACGAGCAGTACTTC.

Worth noting for this clonotype: A much larger clone differs from this one at a single base, so this may be a read error. V and J are TRBV7-8 and TRBJ2-3; TRBD2 aligns across 9 bases. Germline assignment: CDR1 SGHVS and CDR2 FQNEAQ. The CDR3 contains 17 residues. The CDR3 DNA follows: TGTGCCGGCAGCTTAGGGGTGGCGGGAGGGCCGGGAGATACGCAGTATTTT. This codes for CAGSLGVAGGPGDTQYF.

In its sample, this clonotype was seen a few times. This chain joins TRBV10-3 and TRBJ1-1; D not resolved. Trimming removed 6 bases at V and 1 base at J, with 9 bases between. The CDR3 is 13 residues long. Germline-derived CDR1 and CDR2 are ENHRY and SYGVKD. The CDR3 is CAIRNHQNTEAFF. In DNA, the CDR3 is TGTGCCATCAGAAACCACCAGAACACTGAAGCTTTCTTT.

The chain recombines TRBV24-1 with TRBJ1-1, with 9 bases that match TRBD1. Germline CDR1 and CDR2: KGHDR and SFDVKD. The CDR3 has 17 amino acids. V lost 9 bases, J lost 4 bases, and 17 bases stayed unmatched. In DNA, the CDR3 is TGTGCCACCGACCCGGACAGGGGAATTCACTGGGGCACTGAAGCTTTCTTT. Translating it yields CATDPDRGIHWGTEAFF.